This T cell receptor beta chain is from a study of PD-L1 blockade in urothelial cancer. Background on the study: When blood samples were assessed, the median T cell count was about 140,000.

The V and J ends lost 7 bases and 3 bases respectively, with 21 bases between them. Germline V CDR1 and CDR2: SGHAT, FQNNGV. This CDR3 is 16 amino acids long. Sequencing used immunoSEQ multiplex PCR; TCRdb keeps in-frame clones, though not all of them. The data show some 84,000 clones, with 75% to 90% seen just once and around 5.3% held by the top ten. This receptor was taken from a woman in her 70s with urothelial cancer. The rearrangement uses TRBV11-2 and TRBJ1-1, with D possibly TRBD1 on 6 matching bases. This specimen consisted of PBMCs, obtained around atezolizumab (anti-PD-L1) treatment. The chain's CDR3 is CASTTWGTGYDTEAFF. The CDR3 region has the DNA TGTGCCAGCACCACGTGGGGAACAGGGTACGACACTGAAGCTTTCTTT.